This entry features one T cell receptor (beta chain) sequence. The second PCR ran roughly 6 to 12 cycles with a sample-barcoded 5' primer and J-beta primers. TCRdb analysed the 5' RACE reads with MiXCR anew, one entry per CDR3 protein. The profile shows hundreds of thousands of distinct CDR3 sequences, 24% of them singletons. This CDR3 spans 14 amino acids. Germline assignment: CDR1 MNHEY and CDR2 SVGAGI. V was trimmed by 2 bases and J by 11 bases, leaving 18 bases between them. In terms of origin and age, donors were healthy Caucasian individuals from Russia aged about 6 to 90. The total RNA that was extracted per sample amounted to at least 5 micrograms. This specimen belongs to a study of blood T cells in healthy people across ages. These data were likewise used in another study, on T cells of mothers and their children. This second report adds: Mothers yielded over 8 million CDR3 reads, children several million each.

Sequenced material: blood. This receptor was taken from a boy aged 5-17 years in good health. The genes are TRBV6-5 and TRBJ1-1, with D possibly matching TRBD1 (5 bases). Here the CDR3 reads CASSYATGLGPAFF. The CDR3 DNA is TGTGCCAGCAGTTACGCCACGGGACTGGGACCGGCTTTCTTT.